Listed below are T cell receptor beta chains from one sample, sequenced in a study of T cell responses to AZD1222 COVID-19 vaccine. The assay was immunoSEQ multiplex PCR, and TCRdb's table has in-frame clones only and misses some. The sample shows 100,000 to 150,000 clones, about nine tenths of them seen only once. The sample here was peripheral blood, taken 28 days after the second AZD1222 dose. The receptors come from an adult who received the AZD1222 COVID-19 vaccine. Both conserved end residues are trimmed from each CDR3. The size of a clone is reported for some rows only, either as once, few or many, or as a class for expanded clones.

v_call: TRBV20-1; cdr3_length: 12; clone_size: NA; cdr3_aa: SASKPHPYNEQF
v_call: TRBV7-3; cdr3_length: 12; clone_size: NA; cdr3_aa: ASSSQGLAVEQF
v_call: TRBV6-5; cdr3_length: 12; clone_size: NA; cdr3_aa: ASSYRTGNTEAF
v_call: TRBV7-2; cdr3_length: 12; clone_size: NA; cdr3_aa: ASSLGDRGDIQY
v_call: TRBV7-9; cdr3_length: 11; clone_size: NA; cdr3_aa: ASSLTANTEAF
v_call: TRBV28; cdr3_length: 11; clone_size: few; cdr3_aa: ASSTLVSNEQF
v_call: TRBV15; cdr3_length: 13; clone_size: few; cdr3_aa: ATSRGQSNIEKLF
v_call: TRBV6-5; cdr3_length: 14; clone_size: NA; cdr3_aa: ASSYIVHNRGAEAF
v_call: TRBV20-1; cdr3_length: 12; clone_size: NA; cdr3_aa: SASTGGGRSPLH
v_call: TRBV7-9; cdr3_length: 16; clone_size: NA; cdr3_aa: ASSPAKSLARNTGELF